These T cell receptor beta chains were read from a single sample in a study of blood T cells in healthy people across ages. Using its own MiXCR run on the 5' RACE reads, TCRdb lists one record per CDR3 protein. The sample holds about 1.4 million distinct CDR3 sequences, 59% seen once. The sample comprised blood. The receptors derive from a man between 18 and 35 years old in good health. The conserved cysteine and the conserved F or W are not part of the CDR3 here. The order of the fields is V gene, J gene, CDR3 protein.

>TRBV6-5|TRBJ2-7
ASSYAPDEQY
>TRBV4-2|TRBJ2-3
ASSRLAGGQADTQY
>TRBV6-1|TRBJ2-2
ASSGGRANTGELF
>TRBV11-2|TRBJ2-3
ASSVMGGTDTQY
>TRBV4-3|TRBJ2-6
ASSQSGANVLT
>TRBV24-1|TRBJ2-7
ATSDIGQGSHEQY
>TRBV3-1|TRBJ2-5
ASSPWTSGTQETQY
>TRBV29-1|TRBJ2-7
SVAERGVFFSYEQY
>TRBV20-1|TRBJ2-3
SARRGTLRTDTQY
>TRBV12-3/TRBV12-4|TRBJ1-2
ASSTRPEANYGYT
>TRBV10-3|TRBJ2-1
AGAGDRYNEQF
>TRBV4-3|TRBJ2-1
ASGQIRDLSYYEQF
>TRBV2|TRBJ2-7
ASSERLLAESSYEQY
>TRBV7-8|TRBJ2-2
ASSLAEEELDTGELF
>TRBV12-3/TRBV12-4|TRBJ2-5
ASSPDGQTKETQY
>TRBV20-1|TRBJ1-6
SLVRTGGISGSPLH
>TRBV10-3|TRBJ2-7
AISDTAGPSEQY
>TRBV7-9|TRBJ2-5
ASSLAKGRETQY
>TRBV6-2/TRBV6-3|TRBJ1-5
ASSYSGSPFETGDQPQH
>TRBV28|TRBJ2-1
ASSLGLASYNEQF
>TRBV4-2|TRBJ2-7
ARSQQTALSHEQY
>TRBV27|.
ASSPLGTGQIYEQY
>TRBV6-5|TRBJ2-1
ASSQDRLGDNEQF
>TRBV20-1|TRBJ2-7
SARKEGNSYEQY